The clone carrying this T cell receptor (beta chain) was recorded once. As yet, its antigen is unknown. The authors ran a second PCR of 7 to 11 cycles using a sample-barcoded 5' primer and a J-beta primer mix. TCRdb passed the 5' RACE reads through MiXCR, listing each CDR3 protein once. The sample records roughly 2 million distinct CDR3 sequences, less than 50% being singletons. The data were taken from a study of blood T cells in healthy people across ages. Findings and limits, study-wide: Naive CD4+ cells and diversity were both higher in long-lived donors than in aged donors. Roughly linearly, TCR beta diversity per million T cells fell as age increased.

Trimming took 0 bases from V and 2 from J; bases not matched to a gene: 6. The CDR3 sequence is 16 residues long. Germline V gene data show CDR1 as SEHNR and CDR2 as FQNEAQ (reference sequence). The TCR comes from a woman aged 40 to 50 in good health. This sequence joins TRBV7-9 and TRBJ2-7, with 8 bases that match TRBD1. The sample taken for sequencing was blood. In DNA, the CDR3 is TGTGCCAGCAGCTTAGCGTTGAGGACAGGGCCCTACGAGCAGTACTTC. As protein: CASSLALRTGPYEQYF. The whole variable domain, remainder taken from reference TRBV7-9 and TRBJ2-7, is DTGVSQNPRHKITKRGQNVTFRCDPISEHNRLYWYRQTLGQGPEFLTYFQNEAQLEKSRLLSDRFSAERPKGSFSTLEIQRTEQGDSAMYLCASSLALRTGPYEQYFGPGTRLTVT.